Listed below are T cell receptor beta chains from one sample, sequenced in a study of post-analysis software for immune sequencing data. TCRdb itself ran the PCR reads through MiXCR, one entry per CDR3 protein. The data hold about 620,000 distinct CDR3 sequences, with around 40% observed a single time. The specimen sequenced was blood. The receptors originated from a girl aged 10 to 17 with multiple sclerosis. CDR3s include the opening cysteine and the closing phenylalanine or tryptophan. Each record gives: D gene, clone size, J gene, V gene, CDR3 DNA, CDR3 protein. D genes are given only for firm matches. Expanded clones are given a class, and other clones once, few, many or no size at all.

TRBD1 NA TRBJ2-6 TRBV12-3/TRBV12-4 TGTGCCAGCAGACCAAGACAGGGCCTAGGGGCCAACGTCCGGACTTTC CASRPRQGLGANVRTF
NA few TRBJ2-3 TRBV5-8 TGTGCCAGCAGCGAGATATTACGGACAGATACGCAGTATTTT CASSEILRTDTQYF
NA NA TRBJ2-7 TRBV6-6 TGTGTCAGCAGTTACTGGCCGGTTGGTGGCGAGCAGTACTTC CVSSYWPVGGEQYF
TRBD1 few TRBJ1-2 TRBV5-5 TGTGCCAGCAGCGTGGCCAGGGACAGGGCTAACTATGGCTACACCTTC CASSVARDRANYGYTF
TRBD1 few TRBJ2-7 TRBV13 TGTGCCAGCAGCGAATGGGGACAGCCTTACTACTCCTACGAGCAGTACTTC CASSEWGQPYYSYEQYF
NA NA TRBJ1-2 TRBV7-9 TGTGCCGCCGAGAGCAGGGAGGGATCTGGCTACACCTTC CAAESREGSGYTF
NA NA TRBJ2-5 TRBV6-1 TGTGCCAGCAGCCCCAGGAGGTCTGGTGGGTGGATTGAGACCCAGTACTTC CASSPRRSGGWIETQYF
NA few TRBJ2-1 TRBV12-3/TRBV12-4 TGTGCCAGTCTGCATGGGGGTGAGCAGTTCTTC CASLHGGEQFF
NA NA TRBJ2-7 TRBV28 TGTGCCAGCAGTCCATCGGGGGTTAGGCAGTACTTC CASSPSGVRQYF
TRBD2 NA TRBJ2-1 TRBV20-1 TGCAGTGCCACCGGGACTAGCGGGAAGAGTGAGCAGTTCTTC CSATGTSGKSEQFF
TRBD1 many TRBJ2-3 TRBV29-1 TGCAGCACGCGACAGGGGGCAAATACGCAGTATTTT CSTRQGANTQYF
NA NA TRBJ1-2 TRBV2 TGTGCCAGCAGTACAGGTGGCACGGGCTACACCTTC CASSTGGTGYTF
NA NA TRBJ2-4 TRBV6-5 TGTGCCAGCAGTCCCGGGGCAGCCAAAAACATTCAGTACTTC CASSPGAAKNIQYF
TRBD1 NA TRBJ1-4 TRBV20-1 TGCAGTGCTAGAGATCAGGGGGAGGTTTCAACTAATGAAAAACTGTTTTTT CSARDQGEVSTNEKLFF
NA NA TRBJ2-1 TRBV12-3/TRBV12-4 TGTGCCAGCAGTTCCCCTGCGGGGGCCCTTTACAATGAGCAGTTCTTC CASSSPAGALYNEQFF
TRBD1 NA TRBJ2-7 TRBV5-1 TGCGCCAGCACCGTACAGGGGCGCGACGAGCAGTACTTC CASTVQGRDEQYF
NA many TRBJ1-2 TRBV10-1 TGCGCCAGCAGTGACTCGCAGGGACGCGGCTACACCTTC CASSDSQGRGYTF
NA once TRBJ2-7 TRBV20-1 TGCAGTGCTAGTCTGAGTGCGAGCCAGACCACCGCCTACGAGCAGTACTTC CSASLSASQTTAYEQYF
TRBD1 NA TRBJ1-4 TRBV7-2 TGTGCCAGCAGCCCCTCTGGGACAGGTCGGAATGAAAAACTGTTTTTT CASSPSGTGRNEKLFF
NA few TRBJ2-7 TRBV9 TGTGCCAGCAGCGTAGGGCGCCTAAGCCCTTCCTACGAGCAGTACTTC CASSVGRLSPSYEQYF
TRBD1 NA TRBJ2-3 TRBV7-3 TGTGCCAGCAGCCCGGACAGGGCTGGCACAGATACGCAGTATTTT CASSPDRAGTDTQYF
NA NA TRBJ1-2 TRBV12-3/TRBV12-4 TGTGCCAGCAGACAGGGCTCAGCTAACTATGGCTACACCTTC CASRQGSANYGYTF
NA NA TRBJ2-6 TRBV12-3/TRBV12-4 TGTGCCAGCAGGCCCCAGTTGGCCAACGTCCTGACTTTC CASRPQLANVLTF
NA NA TRBJ2-6 TRBV10-3 TGTGCCATCAGAGGGGAATCTGGGGCCAACGTCCTGACTTTC CAIRGESGANVLTF
TRBD2 NA TRBJ2-4 TRBV20-1 TGCAGTGCGGGGAAGCGGGAGGCAGCGGTCATTCAGTACTTC CSAGKREAAVIQYF
NA NA TRBJ2-7 TRBV6-1 TGTGCCAGCACCCGGGGAAACAGCGCCTCCCCCCTCATCTACGAGCAGTACTTC CASTRGNSASPLIYEQYF
NA NA TRBJ2-3 TRBV12-3/TRBV12-4 TGTGCCAGCAGTTTGTTGACAGCTGGCACAGATACGCAGTATTTT CASSLLTAGTDTQYF
NA NA TRBJ2-7 TRBV7-9 TGTGCCAGCAGCTTCTGGCAGGGCGGCGGGAAGCAGTACTTC CASSFWQGGGKQYF
TRBD1 few TRBJ2-4 TRBV20-1 TGCAGTGCTAGCAGAACAGGGGCCGTGCAGTACTTC CSASRTGAVQYF
TRBD1 NA TRBJ1-2 TRBV3-1 TGTGCCAGCAGCCAAATCCGGAGAGGGACAGGGGCTAGCTACACCTTC CASSQIRRGTGASYTF
NA NA TRBJ2-7 TRBV6-1 TGTGCCAGCAGTGTGGGGGACGGGAGCTCCTACGAGCAGTACTTC CASSVGDGSSYEQYF
TRBD1 NA TRBJ2-5 TRBV24-1 TGTGCCACCAGTGATTCCCAAAACAGGGGGAAAGAGACCCAGTACTTC CATSDSQNRGKETQYF
NA many TRBJ2-6 TRBV20-1 TGCAGTGCCAGCACCGCGGGGGGGGCCAACGTCCTGACTTTC CSASTAGGANVLTF
TRBD2 NA TRBJ2-5 TRBV12-3/TRBV12-4 TGTGCCAGCAGCCCATACCCGACTAGCGGGGGGGCCAATCAAGAGACCCAGTACTTC CASSPYPTSGGANQETQYF
NA NA TRBJ1-2 TRBV5-1 TGCGCCAGCAGCATGCCTCCGGACTATGGCTACACCTTC CASSMPPDYGYTF
NA NA TRBJ2-3 TRBV12-3/TRBV12-4 TGTGCCAGCAGTTTGGGACACTACACAGATACGCAGTATTTT CASSLGHYTDTQYF
NA NA TRBJ2-5 TRBV5-1 TGCGCCAGCAGTACAAGGGGTCCCGATAAAGAGACCCAGTACTTC CASSTRGPDKETQYF
NA few TRBJ2-7 TRBV20-1 TGCAGTGCTAGGGCCCCGCGGGGATTCGAGCAGTACTTC CSARAPRGFEQYF
TRBD2 few TRBJ2-1 TRBV27 TGTGCCAGCAGATCCCGGACTAGCGGGAGTTGGTCCTACAATGAGCAGTTCTTC CASRSRTSGSWSYNEQFF
NA NA TRBJ2-5 TRBV20-1 TGCAGTGCTGGGACGGAAAGGAAAGAGACCCAGTACTTC CSAGTERKETQYF
TRBD1 few TRBJ2-1 TRBV9 TGTGCCAGCAGCGTAGAAGGGGGCGCGAGAGGCGAGCAGTTCTTC CASSVEGGARGEQFF
NA NA TRBJ2-1 TRBV4-1 TGCGCCAGCAGCCGGTCAGGGGAAGTTCTCTACAATGAGCAGTTCTTC CASSRSGEVLYNEQFF
TRBD1 NA TRBJ1-2 TRBV6-6 TGTGCCAGCAGTTATGGACCTATTGGCAGGGGGCGTGATGGCTACACCTTC CASSYGPIGRGRDGYTF